This is a list of T cell receptor beta chains from one sample in a study of blood T cell repertoires in COVID-19. The assay was immunoSEQ multiplex PCR, and TCRdb's table has in-frame clones only and misses some. The sample has about 240,000 clones, 83% seen once; the top ten hold 5.5%. Sequences were obtained from peripheral blood. These receptors all stem from a human donor in a cohort sampled during active COVID-19. Both conserved end residues are part of each CDR3. Fields, in order: J gene, V gene, clone size, D gene, CDR3 DNA, CDR3 protein. The D gene is left open where the match is weak. Rows may omit the clone size; those that give it use once, few, many or a size class.

j_call: TRBJ1-6
v_call: TRBV2
clone_size: NA
d_call: TRBD1
cdr3_nt: TGTGCCAGCAGTCGACAGGGGAGGAATAATTCACCCCTCCACTTT
cdr3_aa: CASSRQGRNNSPLHF

j_call: TRBJ2-3
v_call: TRBV6-4
clone_size: NA
d_call: TRBD1
cdr3_nt: TGTGCCAGCAGTACCGACAGGGCAGATACGCAGTATTTT
cdr3_aa: CASSTDRADTQYF

j_call: TRBJ1-2
v_call: TRBV6-1
clone_size: NA
d_call: NA
cdr3_nt: TGTGCCAGCAGTGAACGGGGGTACTATGGCTACACCTTC
cdr3_aa: CASSERGYYGYTF

j_call: TRBJ2-5
v_call: TRBV3-1/TRBV3-2
clone_size: NA
d_call: TRBD2
cdr3_nt: TGTGCCAGCAGCCCCGGGACTAGCGGACAAGAGACCCAGTACTTC
cdr3_aa: CASSPGTSGQETQYF

j_call: TRBJ1-2
v_call: TRBV5-4
clone_size: NA
d_call: NA
cdr3_nt: TGTGCCAGCAGCGTCATCCTGGACACCTCTTACACCTTC
cdr3_aa: CASSVILDTSYTF

j_call: TRBJ2-5
v_call: TRBV3-1/TRBV3-2
clone_size: NA
d_call: NA
cdr3_nt: TGTGCCAGCAGCCAGCTGGGAGGCCCCCATCAAGAGACCCAGTACTTC
cdr3_aa: CASSQLGGPHQETQYF

j_call: TRBJ2-7
v_call: TRBV27
clone_size: NA
d_call: NA
cdr3_nt: TGTGCCAGCAGTTTATATCGAGGCGAGCAGTACTTC
cdr3_aa: CASSLYRGEQYF

j_call: TRBJ1-4
v_call: TRBV19
clone_size: NA
d_call: TRBD1
cdr3_nt: TGTGCCAGTTCGGACAGGCCGCAGACTAATGAAAAACTGTTTTTT
cdr3_aa: CASSDRPQTNEKLFF

j_call: TRBJ1-1
v_call: TRBV18
clone_size: NA
d_call: NA
cdr3_nt: TGTGCCAGCTCACCAGCGGGAAAAGACACTGAAGCTTTCTTT
cdr3_aa: CASSPAGKDTEAFF

j_call: TRBJ1-4
v_call: TRBV7-6
clone_size: NA
d_call: TRBD1
cdr3_nt: TGTGCCAGCAGCTTGAGGGGGACAGGGGATGAAAAACTGTTTTTT
cdr3_aa: CASSLRGTGDEKLFF

j_call: TRBJ1-2
v_call: TRBV29-1
clone_size: NA
d_call: NA
cdr3_nt: TGCAGCGTTGGGGGGACTGCAGCGTCTGGCTACACCTTC
cdr3_aa: CSVGGTAASGYTF

j_call: TRBJ1-6
v_call: TRBV10-3
clone_size: NA
d_call: NA
cdr3_nt: TGTGCCATCAGGGACTCCGGTTATAATTCACCCCTCCACTTT
cdr3_aa: CAIRDSGYNSPLHF

j_call: TRBJ2-3
v_call: TRBV7-9
clone_size: NA
d_call: TRBD2
cdr3_nt: TGTGCCAGCAGCTTAGTCCGGCTAGCGGTTAGCACAGATACGCAGTATTTT
cdr3_aa: CASSLVRLAVSTDTQYF

j_call: TRBJ2-7
v_call: TRBV7-6
clone_size: NA
d_call: TRBD1
cdr3_nt: TGTGCCAGCAGCTTAACCCAGATTGGGACAGGGGGTTACGAGCAGTACTTC
cdr3_aa: CASSLTQIGTGGYEQYF

j_call: TRBJ1-2
v_call: TRBV7-9
clone_size: NA
d_call: NA
cdr3_nt: TGTGCCAGCACCCCAACAGGCGGGGCGGGCTACACCTTC
cdr3_aa: CASTPTGGAGYTF

j_call: TRBJ1-1
v_call: TRBV5-1
clone_size: NA
d_call: NA
cdr3_nt: TGCGCCAGCAGCCACAAGGACAGTGAAGCTTTCTTT
cdr3_aa: CASSHKDSEAFF

j_call: TRBJ1-2
v_call: TRBV29-1
clone_size: NA
d_call: TRBD1
cdr3_nt: TGCAGCGTCAAGACAGGGAACTATGGCTACACCTTC
cdr3_aa: CSVKTGNYGYTF

j_call: TRBJ1-5
v_call: TRBV27
clone_size: NA
d_call: NA
cdr3_nt: TGTGCCAGCAGTCCCCAAGGAGGGAGTCAGCCCCAGCATTTT
cdr3_aa: CASSPQGGSQPQHF

j_call: TRBJ2-5
v_call: TRBV24-1
clone_size: once
d_call: TRBD1
cdr3_nt: TGTGCCACCAGTGATCCCGGACAGGAAGAGACCCAGTACTTC
cdr3_aa: CATSDPGQEETQYF

j_call: TRBJ2-1
v_call: TRBV11-3
clone_size: NA
d_call: TRBD1
cdr3_nt: TGTGCCAGCAGCCAGGGGGCAAACTACAATGAGCAGTTCTTC
cdr3_aa: CASSQGANYNEQFF

j_call: TRBJ2-2
v_call: TRBV18
clone_size: NA
d_call: NA
cdr3_nt: TGTGCCAGCTCACCTCTCGGGCAGGGCCACACCGGGGAGCTGTTTTTT
cdr3_aa: CASSPLGQGHTGELFF

j_call: TRBJ1-2
v_call: TRBV28
clone_size: NA
d_call: TRBD1
cdr3_nt: TGTGCCTACAAGACAGGGGCCAACCTGGGTGGCTACACCTTC
cdr3_aa: CAYKTGANLGGYTF

j_call: TRBJ2-7
v_call: TRBV28
clone_size: NA
d_call: TRBD1
cdr3_nt: TGTGCCAGCGTTCCGGACAGGCTGAGGACTTACGAGCAGTACTTC
cdr3_aa: CASVPDRLRTYEQYF

j_call: TRBJ1-2
v_call: TRBV7-9
clone_size: NA
d_call: NA
cdr3_nt: TGTGCCAGCAGCTCGATACAGAGTAACTATGGCTACACCTTC
cdr3_aa: CASSSIQSNYGYTF

j_call: TRBJ1-1
v_call: TRBV7-2
clone_size: once
d_call: TRBD1
cdr3_nt: TGTGCCAGCAGCTTTCCGTGGACAGGGAAAAAAAACACTGAAGCTTTCTTT
cdr3_aa: CASSFPWTGKKNTEAFF

j_call: TRBJ2-1
v_call: TRBV28
clone_size: NA
d_call: TRBD1
cdr3_nt: TGTGCCAGCAGTTCATACAGGGGCGATGAGCAGTTCTTC
cdr3_aa: CASSSYRGDEQFF

j_call: TRBJ2-5
v_call: TRBV7-2
clone_size: once
d_call: TRBD2
cdr3_nt: TGTGCCAGCAGGCGCCTAGCGGGGCAAGAGACCCAGTACTTC
cdr3_aa: CASRRLAGQETQYF

j_call: TRBJ1-3
v_call: TRBV19
clone_size: NA
d_call: NA
cdr3_nt: TGTGCCAGTAGTAAATCAGGGTATGGAAACACCATATATTTT
cdr3_aa: CASSKSGYGNTIYF

j_call: TRBJ2-1
v_call: TRBV5-5
clone_size: NA
d_call: TRBD2
cdr3_nt: TGTGCCAGCGGCAGGACTAGCCGATACAATGAGCAGTTCTTC
cdr3_aa: CASGRTSRYNEQFF

j_call: TRBJ1-1
v_call: TRBV5-1
clone_size: few
d_call: TRBD1
cdr3_nt: TGCGCCAGCAGCCCATCGACAGGGGTAGGAGCGGAAGCTTTCTTT
cdr3_aa: CASSPSTGVGAEAFF

j_call: TRBJ2-1
v_call: TRBV7-2
clone_size: NA
d_call: NA
cdr3_nt: TGTGCCAGCAGCCGGACAACACGCTCCTACAATGAGCAGTTCTTC
cdr3_aa: CASSRTTRSYNEQFF

j_call: TRBJ1-2
v_call: TRBV6-5
clone_size: NA
d_call: TRBD1
cdr3_nt: TGTGCCAGCAGAAACCAGGGGGAGGCTGGCTACACCTTC
cdr3_aa: CASRNQGEAGYTF

j_call: TRBJ2-5
v_call: TRBV10-3
clone_size: NA
d_call: NA
cdr3_nt: TGTGCCATCAGTTCCAGCGTGTCTGGTCAAGAGACCCAGTACTTC
cdr3_aa: CAISSSVSGQETQYF

j_call: TRBJ2-3
v_call: TRBV6-5
clone_size: NA
d_call: NA
cdr3_nt: TGTGCCAGCAAAGTCCCGGGGGCAGATACGCAGTATTTT
cdr3_aa: CASKVPGADTQYF

j_call: TRBJ2-5
v_call: TRBV4-2
clone_size: NA
d_call: TRBD1
cdr3_nt: TGTGCCAGCAGCTCCCAGGCAGGGGGACAAGAGACCCAGTACTTC
cdr3_aa: CASSSQAGGQETQYF

j_call: TRBJ2-7
v_call: TRBV2
clone_size: once
d_call: TRBD2
cdr3_nt: TGTGCCAGCGCCACTAGCGCCCATTACTCCTACGAGCAGTACTTC
cdr3_aa: CASATSAHYSYEQYF

j_call: TRBJ1-2
v_call: TRBV4-1
clone_size: NA
d_call: NA
cdr3_nt: TGCGCCAGCAGCCAAGAGCCGGGTCGGTATGGCTACACCTTC
cdr3_aa: CASSQEPGRYGYTF

j_call: TRBJ2-5
v_call: TRBV6-2/TRBV6-3
clone_size: NA
d_call: TRBD2
cdr3_nt: TGTGCCAGCAGTTACACCCCTGGGAGCGGGAGAACCCAAGAGACCCAGTACTTC
cdr3_aa: CASSYTPGSGRTQETQYF

j_call: TRBJ2-7
v_call: TRBV5-1
clone_size: NA
d_call: TRBD1
cdr3_nt: TGCGCCAGCAGCTCCGGACAGGGATTGGTCGAGCAGTACTTC
cdr3_aa: CASSSGQGLVEQYF

j_call: TRBJ2-5
v_call: TRBV5-1
clone_size: NA
d_call: TRBD2
cdr3_nt: TGCGCCAGCAGCCCCGGACTAGCGCCTCAAGAGACCCAGTACTTC
cdr3_aa: CASSPGLAPQETQYF

j_call: TRBJ1-1
v_call: TRBV2
clone_size: NA
d_call: TRBD1
cdr3_nt: TGTGCCAGCAGACAGGGGGGTGGCACTGAAGCTTTCTTT
cdr3_aa: CASRQGGGTEAFF

j_call: TRBJ2-7
v_call: TRBV11-1
clone_size: NA
d_call: TRBD2
cdr3_nt: TGTGCCAGCAGCTTAGCGGGGGGCGCCGGGACTAGCTTTACCTACGAGCAGTACTTC
cdr3_aa: CASSLAGGAGTSFTYEQYF

j_call: TRBJ1-1
v_call: TRBV18
clone_size: once
d_call: TRBD1
cdr3_nt: TGTGCCAGCTCACGCGACAGGGGTGACACTGAAGCTTTCTTT
cdr3_aa: CASSRDRGDTEAFF

j_call: TRBJ2-1
v_call: TRBV19
clone_size: NA
d_call: TRBD2
cdr3_nt: TGTGCCAGTAATAGCGGGAGCTACAATGAGCAGTTCTTC
cdr3_aa: CASNSGSYNEQFF

j_call: TRBJ1-2
v_call: TRBV4-2
clone_size: NA
d_call: NA
cdr3_nt: TGTGCCAGCAGCCAGTCGTCAAGGGGAAAAGATGGCTACACCTTC
cdr3_aa: CASSQSSRGKDGYTF

j_call: TRBJ1-2
v_call: TRBV5-5
clone_size: NA
d_call: NA
cdr3_nt: TGTGCCAGCAGCCCGCGGGACGGTCACGCCTATGGCTACACCTTC
cdr3_aa: CASSPRDGHAYGYTF

j_call: TRBJ2-5
v_call: TRBV27
clone_size: NA
d_call: TRBD2
cdr3_nt: TGTGCCAGCAGTTTAAGTCTCCCCTCGACTAGCGGGTCGACCCAGTACTTC
cdr3_aa: CASSLSLPSTSGSTQYF

j_call: TRBJ1-1
v_call: TRBV28
clone_size: NA
d_call: TRBD1
cdr3_nt: TGTGCCAGCAGGGGGGGACAGGGGACTGAAGCTTTCTTT
cdr3_aa: CASRGGQGTEAFF

j_call: TRBJ2-1
v_call: TRBV9
clone_size: NA
d_call: NA
cdr3_nt: TGTGCCAGCAGCGTAGCCCCAATTAACACCAGATCTGAGCAGTTCTTC
cdr3_aa: CASSVAPINTRSEQFF

j_call: TRBJ2-5
v_call: TRBV19
clone_size: NA
d_call: NA
cdr3_nt: TGTGCCAGTAGTACCGACGATGGGCAGACCCAGTACTTC
cdr3_aa: CASSTDDGQTQYF

j_call: TRBJ1-6
v_call: TRBV7-2
clone_size: NA
d_call: NA
cdr3_nt: TGTGCCAGCAGCTTACAAGGGAGGTTGGTTTCACCCCTCCACTTT
cdr3_aa: CASSLQGRLVSPLHF

j_call: TRBJ2-1
v_call: TRBV27
clone_size: NA
d_call: NA
cdr3_nt: TGTGCCAGCAGTTTATCTCCTGGGGCAGGCGACGAGGGAGGACCCTACAATGAGCAGTTCTTC
cdr3_aa: CASSLSPGAGDEGGPYNEQFF

j_call: TRBJ2-7
v_call: TRBV10-3
clone_size: NA
d_call: NA
cdr3_nt: TGTGCCATCAGTGACCCAGGGGGGCAGTTCGAGCAGTACTTC
cdr3_aa: CAISDPGGQFEQYF

j_call: TRBJ2-5
v_call: TRBV28
clone_size: NA
d_call: TRBD2
cdr3_nt: TGTGCCAGCAGTCCCCCGGGACTAGCGGGGGCTGGGACCCAGTACTTC
cdr3_aa: CASSPPGLAGAGTQYF

j_call: TRBJ2-4
v_call: TRBV21-1
clone_size: NA
d_call: NA
cdr3_nt: TGTGCCAGCAGCAAAGTATATAAGGACGACCCAGGGGTCTTAGCCAAAAACATTCAGTACTTC
cdr3_aa: CASSKVYKDDPGVLAKNIQYF

j_call: TRBJ1-5
v_call: TRBV6-5
clone_size: NA
d_call: NA
cdr3_nt: TGTGCCAGCAGTTACAGGGGTTGGAATCAGCCCCAGCATTTT
cdr3_aa: CASSYRGWNQPQHF

j_call: TRBJ1-5
v_call: TRBV3-1/TRBV3-2
clone_size: NA
d_call: TRBD1
cdr3_nt: TGTGCCAGCAGCCAGAGGGGGCCGTACAACCAGCCCCAGCATTTT
cdr3_aa: CASSQRGPYNQPQHF

j_call: TRBJ2-1
v_call: TRBV5-1
clone_size: NA
d_call: NA
cdr3_nt: TGCGCCAGCAGCTTGGGTGAGACAGCATACAATGAGCAGTTCTTC
cdr3_aa: CASSLGETAYNEQFF

j_call: TRBJ2-7
v_call: TRBV28
clone_size: NA
d_call: TRBD1
cdr3_nt: TGTGCCAGCAGTATGGGACAGAGCTACGAGCAGTACTTC
cdr3_aa: CASSMGQSYEQYF

j_call: TRBJ1-6
v_call: TRBV2
clone_size: NA
d_call: NA
cdr3_nt: TGTGCCAGCTCGCTAAGTATCACCCTCCACTTT
cdr3_aa: CASSLSITLHF